This entry describes one TCR beta chain. Its target is unknown. This sample is drawn from a study of cytomegalovirus exposure and HLA in healthy donors. CDR3 length equals 13 residues. Trimming took off 1 base at V and 6 bases at J, with 9 bases between the two ends. Germline V gene lookup returns CDR1 SGHTA and CDR2 FQGNSA. General observations from the study: The majority of TCR sequences were rare, yet some public TCRs appeared in many donors.

PCR primers comprised 60 Vbeta and 13 Jbeta primers. Profiled with immunoSEQ multiplex PCR; TCRdb holds only in-frame clones, not every one. The data show a few hundred thousand clones, with over 75% seen just once and approximately 0.22% held by the top ten. The sample consisted of PBMCs. The TCR was taken from a girl aged 2 to 9 in good health and CMV-seronegative. V and J are TRBV7-2 and TRBJ1-2, with D maybe TRBD1 (5 bases). In nucleotides, the CDR3 is TGTGCCAGCAGCTTAGGGGGAGGGGATGGCTACACCTTC. Translation gives CASSLGGGDGYTF.